This entry concerns a single TCR gamma chain. The target antigen is unknown. Compared with germline, one end of the junction differs, possibly owing to a read error. This sample was included in a study of Vδ1+ human thymocytes. The sorted cells were CD3+ Vdelta1+ Vdelta2- thymocytes from alphabeta-depleted thymus. The template was reverse-transcribed extracted RNA. The CDR3 regions were amplified by multiplex PCR from V-gene primers to a constant-region primer. TCRdb reran clone calling via CATT on the multiplex PCR reads. The sample records about 23,000 gamma-chain clones, roughly 15% being singletons. CDR1 and CDR2 (germline): VENAVY, YDSYNSRV. This CDR3 region has 19 residues. Findings and limits, study-wide: Thymic TRG and TRD repertoires appeared highly polyclonal, with Gaussian CDR3 length distributions.

The TCR sequence derives from a child younger than two who had congenital heart surgery. The material sequenced was Vdelta1+ gamma-delta thymocytes from the thymus. Subset reported: FACS-sorted CD3+ TCRalphabeta- TCRVdelta1+ TCRVdelta2- thymocytes. V usage is TRGV8 and J usage is TRGJP2. The CDR3 is CATWDIPLGKYSSDWIRTF. In DNA form, the CDR3 reads TGTGCCACCTGGGATATTCCGCTCGGCAAGTATAGTAGTGATTGGATCAGGACGTTT.